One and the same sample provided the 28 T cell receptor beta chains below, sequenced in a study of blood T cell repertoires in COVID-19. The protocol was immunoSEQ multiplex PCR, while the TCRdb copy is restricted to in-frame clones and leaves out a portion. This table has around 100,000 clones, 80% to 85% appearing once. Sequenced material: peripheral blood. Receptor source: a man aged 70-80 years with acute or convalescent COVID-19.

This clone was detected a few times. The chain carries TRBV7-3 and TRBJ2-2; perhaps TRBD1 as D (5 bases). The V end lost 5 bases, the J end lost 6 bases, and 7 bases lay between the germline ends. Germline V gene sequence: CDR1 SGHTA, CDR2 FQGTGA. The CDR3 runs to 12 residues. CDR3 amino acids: CASSRGAGELFF. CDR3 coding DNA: TGTGCCAGCAGCAGGGGCGCCGGGGAGCTGTTTTTT.

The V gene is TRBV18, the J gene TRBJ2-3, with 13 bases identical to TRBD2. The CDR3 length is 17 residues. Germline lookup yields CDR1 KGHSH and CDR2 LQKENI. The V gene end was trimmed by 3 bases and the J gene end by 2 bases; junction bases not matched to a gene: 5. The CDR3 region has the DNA TGTGCCAGCTCACCGACTAGCGGGAGGACCTACACAGATACGCAGTATTTT. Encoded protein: CASSPTSGRTYTDTQYF.

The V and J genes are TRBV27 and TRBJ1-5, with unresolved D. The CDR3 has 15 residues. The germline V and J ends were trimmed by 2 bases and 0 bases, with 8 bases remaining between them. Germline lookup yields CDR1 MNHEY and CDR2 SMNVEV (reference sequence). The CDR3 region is CASSLTSLSNQPQHF. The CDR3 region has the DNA TGTGCCAGCAGTTTAACTAGCCTTAGCAATCAGCCCCAGCATTTT.

The CDR3 sequence is CASSPTGGGNEQFF. The CDR3 DNA reads TGTGCCAGCTCACCAACGGGGGGTGGCAATGAGCAGTTCTTC. This chain links TRBV18 with TRBJ2-1; the match to TRBD2 covers 7 bases. Germline loops: CDR1 KGHSH, CDR2 LQKENI. The CDR3 totals 14 residues. V trimming: 2 bases; J trimming: 6 bases; junction bases outside the gene matches: 4.

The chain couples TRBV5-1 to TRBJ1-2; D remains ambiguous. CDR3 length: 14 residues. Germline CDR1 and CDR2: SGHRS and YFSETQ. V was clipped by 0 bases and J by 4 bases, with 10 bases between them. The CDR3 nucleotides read TGCGCCAGCAGCTTGGACGGAGGTGGCTATGGCTACACCTTC. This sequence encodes CASSLDGGGYGYTF.

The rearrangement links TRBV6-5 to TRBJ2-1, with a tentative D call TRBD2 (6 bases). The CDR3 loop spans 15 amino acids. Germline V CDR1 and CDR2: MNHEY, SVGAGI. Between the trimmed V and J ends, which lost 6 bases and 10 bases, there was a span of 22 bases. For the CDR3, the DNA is TGTGCCAGCAGGGCCCCTGGGGCGGGACGAGTGGAGCAGTTCTTC. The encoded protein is CASRAPGAGRVEQFF.

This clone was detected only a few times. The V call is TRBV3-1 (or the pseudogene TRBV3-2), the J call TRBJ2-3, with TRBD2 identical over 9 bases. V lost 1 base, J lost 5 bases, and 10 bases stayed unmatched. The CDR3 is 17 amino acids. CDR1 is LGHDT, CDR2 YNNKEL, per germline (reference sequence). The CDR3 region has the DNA TGTGCCAGCAGCCAAGCCGGCGCGGGGGGGCCCGGAGATACGCAGTATTTT. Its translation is CASSQAGAGGPGDTQYF.

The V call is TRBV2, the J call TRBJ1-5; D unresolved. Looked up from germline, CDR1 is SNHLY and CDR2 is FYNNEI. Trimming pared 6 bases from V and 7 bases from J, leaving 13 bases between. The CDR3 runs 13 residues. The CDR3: CASRFDAGQPQHF. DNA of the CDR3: TGTGCCAGCAGGTTTGACGCGGGGCAGCCCCAGCATTTT.

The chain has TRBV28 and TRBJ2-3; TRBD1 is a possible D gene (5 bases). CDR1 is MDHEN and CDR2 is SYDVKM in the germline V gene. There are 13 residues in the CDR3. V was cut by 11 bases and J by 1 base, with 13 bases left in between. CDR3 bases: TGTGCCTCTCGGGCACAGGGCACAGATACGCAGTATTTT. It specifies CASRAQGTDTQYF.

The CDR3 DNA reads as TGTGCCAGCAGCCTACTACCTCTAGCGGAGGGCACAGATACGCAGTATTTT. It yields the protein CASSLLPLAEGTDTQYF. The V call is TRBV9, the J call TRBJ2-3, with 7 bases fitting TRBD2. V shed 4 bases, J shed 1 base, and the junction held 12 bases outside the gene matches. Germline CDR1 is SGDLS and CDR2 is YYNGEE. The CDR3 runs to 17 residues. The entire variable domain, with the rest obtained from reference TRBV9 and TRBJ2-3, is as follows: DSGVTQTPKHLITATGQRVTLRCSPRSGDLSVYWYQQSLDQGLQFLIQYYNGEERAKGNILERFSAQQFPDLHSELNLSSLELGDSALYFCASSLLPLAEGTDTQYFGPGTRLTVL.

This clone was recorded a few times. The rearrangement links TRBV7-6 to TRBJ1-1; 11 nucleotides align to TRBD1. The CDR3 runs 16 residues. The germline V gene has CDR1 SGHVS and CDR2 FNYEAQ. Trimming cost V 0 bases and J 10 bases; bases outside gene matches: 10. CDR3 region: CASSLAAGQGAKGAFF. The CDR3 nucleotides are TGTGCCAGCAGCTTAGCCGCTGGACAGGGGGCCAAGGGAGCTTTCTTT.

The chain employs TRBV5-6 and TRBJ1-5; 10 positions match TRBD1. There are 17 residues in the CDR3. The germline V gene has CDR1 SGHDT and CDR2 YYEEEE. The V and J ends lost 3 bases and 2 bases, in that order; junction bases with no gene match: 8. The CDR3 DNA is TGTGCCAGCAGCTCCCTTCGACAGGGGGCGGGCAATCAGCCCCAGCATTTT. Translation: CASSSLRQGAGNQPQHF.

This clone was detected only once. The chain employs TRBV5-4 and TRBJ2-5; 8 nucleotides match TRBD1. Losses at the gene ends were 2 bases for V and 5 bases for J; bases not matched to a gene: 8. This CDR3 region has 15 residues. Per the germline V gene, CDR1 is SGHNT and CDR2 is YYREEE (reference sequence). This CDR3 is CASSFRQGIVETQYF. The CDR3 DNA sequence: TGTGCCAGCAGCTTTAGACAGGGGATCGTCGAGACCCAGTACTTC.

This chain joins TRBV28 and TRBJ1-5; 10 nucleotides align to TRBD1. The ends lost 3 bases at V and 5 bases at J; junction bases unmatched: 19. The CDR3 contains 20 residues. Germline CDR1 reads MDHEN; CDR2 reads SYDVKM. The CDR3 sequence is CASSFIIGTGDPQRDQPQHF. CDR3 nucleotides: TGTGCCAGCAGTTTCATAATAGGGACAGGGGACCCTCAACGAGATCAGCCCCAGCATTTT.

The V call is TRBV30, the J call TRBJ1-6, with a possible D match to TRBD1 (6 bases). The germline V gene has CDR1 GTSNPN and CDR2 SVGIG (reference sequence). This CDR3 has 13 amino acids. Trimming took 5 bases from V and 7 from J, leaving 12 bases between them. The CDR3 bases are TGTGCCTGGGATCAGGGGAGAAATTCACCCCTCCACTTT. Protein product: CAWDQGRNSPLHF.

The CDR3 DNA reads TGTGCCAGCAGCCCCGCCGGAGTGGATACGCAGTATTTT. Translation: CASSPAGVDTQYF. The genes are TRBV5-4 and TRBJ2-3; D is unclear. The CDR3 is made up of 13 amino acids. Trimming pared 4 bases from V and 6 bases from J, leaving 12 bases between. Germline values: CDR1 SGHNT, CDR2 YYREEE (reference sequence).

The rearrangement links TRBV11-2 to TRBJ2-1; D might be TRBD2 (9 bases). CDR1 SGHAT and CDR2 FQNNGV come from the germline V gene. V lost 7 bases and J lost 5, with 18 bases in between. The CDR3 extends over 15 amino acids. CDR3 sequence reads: CASTGGGRGNNEQFF. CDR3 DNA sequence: TGTGCCAGCACAGGGGGCGGGAGGGGAAACAATGAGCAGTTCTTC.

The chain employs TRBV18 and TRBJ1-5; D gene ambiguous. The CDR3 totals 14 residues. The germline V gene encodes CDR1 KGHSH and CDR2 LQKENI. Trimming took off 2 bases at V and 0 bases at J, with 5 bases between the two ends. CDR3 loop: CASSPSVSNQPQHF. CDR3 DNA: TGTGCCAGCTCACCATCAGTTAGCAATCAGCCCCAGCATTTT.

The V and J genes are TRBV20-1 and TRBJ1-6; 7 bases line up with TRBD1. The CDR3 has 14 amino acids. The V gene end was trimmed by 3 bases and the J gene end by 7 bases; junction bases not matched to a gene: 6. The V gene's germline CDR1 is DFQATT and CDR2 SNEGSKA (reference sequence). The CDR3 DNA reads TGCAGTGCTAGTAAGGAGACAGGGAATTCACCCCTCCACTTT. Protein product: CSASKETGNSPLHF.

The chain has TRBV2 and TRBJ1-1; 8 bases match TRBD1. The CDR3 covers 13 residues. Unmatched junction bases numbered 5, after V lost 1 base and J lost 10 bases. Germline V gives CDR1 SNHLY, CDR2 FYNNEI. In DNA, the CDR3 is TGTGCCAGCAGTGAAGGTACAGGGGGGGGAGCTTTCTTT. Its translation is CASSEGTGGGAFF.

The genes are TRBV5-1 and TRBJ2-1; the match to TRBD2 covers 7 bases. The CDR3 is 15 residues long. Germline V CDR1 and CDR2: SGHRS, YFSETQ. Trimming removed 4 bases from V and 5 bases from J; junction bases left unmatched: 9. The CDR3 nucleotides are TGCGCCAGCAGCGGAACGACTAGCCTCAACAATGAGCAGTTCTTC. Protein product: CASSGTTSLNNEQFF.

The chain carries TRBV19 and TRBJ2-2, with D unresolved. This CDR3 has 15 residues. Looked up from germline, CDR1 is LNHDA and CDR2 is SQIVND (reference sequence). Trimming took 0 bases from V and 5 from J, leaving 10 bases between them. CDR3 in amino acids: CASSIESSRTGELFF. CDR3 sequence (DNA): TGTGCCAGTAGTATAGAAAGTTCTAGGACCGGGGAGCTGTTTTTT.

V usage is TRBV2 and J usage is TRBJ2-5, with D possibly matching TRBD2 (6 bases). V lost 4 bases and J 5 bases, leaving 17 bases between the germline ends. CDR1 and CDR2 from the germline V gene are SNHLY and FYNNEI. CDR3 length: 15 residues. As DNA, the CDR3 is TGTGCCAGCAGTGGCTTGGAGGGTACGGGGGAGACCCAGTACTTC. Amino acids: CASSGLEGTGETQYF. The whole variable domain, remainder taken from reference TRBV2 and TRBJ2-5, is EPEVTQTPSHQVTQMGQEVILRCVPISNHLYFYWYRQILGQKVEFLVSFYNNEISEKSEIFDDQFSVERPDGSNFTLKIRSTKLEDSAMYFCASSGLEGTGETQYFGPGTRLLVL.

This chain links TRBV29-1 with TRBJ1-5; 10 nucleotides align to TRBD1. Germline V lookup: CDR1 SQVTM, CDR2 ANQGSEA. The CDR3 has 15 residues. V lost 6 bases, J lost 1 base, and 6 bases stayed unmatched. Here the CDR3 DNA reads TGCAGCGTGGGGACAGGGGTTGGGAGCAATCAGCCCCAGCATTTT. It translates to CSVGTGVGSNQPQHF.

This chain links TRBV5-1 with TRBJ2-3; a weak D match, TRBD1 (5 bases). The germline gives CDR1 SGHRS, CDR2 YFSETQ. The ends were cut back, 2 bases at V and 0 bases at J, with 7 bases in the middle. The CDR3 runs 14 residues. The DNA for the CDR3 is TGCGCCAGCAGCTTTGGGGCTAGCACAGATACGCAGTATTTT. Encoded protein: CASSFGASTDTQYF.

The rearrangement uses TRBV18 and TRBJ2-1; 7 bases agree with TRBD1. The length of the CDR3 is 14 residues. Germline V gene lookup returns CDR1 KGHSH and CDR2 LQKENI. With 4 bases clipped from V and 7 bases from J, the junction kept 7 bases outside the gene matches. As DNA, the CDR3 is TGTGCCAGCTCACTTGACAGGGTTGGGAATGAGCAGTTCTTC. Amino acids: CASSLDRVGNEQFF.

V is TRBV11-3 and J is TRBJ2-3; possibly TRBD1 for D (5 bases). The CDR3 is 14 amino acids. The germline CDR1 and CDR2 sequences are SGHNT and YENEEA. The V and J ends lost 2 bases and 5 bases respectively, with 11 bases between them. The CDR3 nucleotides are TGTGCCAGCAGCTTAAATAGGGGTGAAGATACGCAGTATTTT. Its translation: CASSLNRGEDTQYF.

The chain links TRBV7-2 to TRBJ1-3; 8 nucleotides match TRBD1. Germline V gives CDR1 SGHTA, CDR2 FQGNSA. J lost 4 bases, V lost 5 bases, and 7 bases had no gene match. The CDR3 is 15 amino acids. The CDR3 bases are TGTGCCAGCAGCACGAGACAGGGGAAAGGAAACACCATATATTTT. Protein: CASSTRQGKGNTIYF.